The clone carrying this T cell receptor beta chain has only a few counts. The target antigen is unknown. Germline V CDR1 and CDR2: SNHLY, FYNNEI. This CDR3 spans 13 amino acids. V was pared by 2 bases and J by 3 bases, with 5 bases between. The data were obtained in a study of cytomegalovirus exposure and HLA in healthy donors. General study findings and limits: Analyzed later, most CMV-associated TCR beta chains appeared HLA-restricted.

PCR was performed using 60 Vbeta and 13 Jbeta primers. The table came from immunoSEQ multiplex PCR; TCRdb's copy has only in-frame clones and leaves some out. This sample yields over 150,000 clones, of which roughly three quarters are seen a single time; 7.4% belongs to the top ten. Sequenced input: PBMCs. The TCR sequence derives from a male donor in good health and CMV-seropositive. The rearrangement links TRBV2 to TRBJ1-5; D remains ambiguous. The DNA for the CDR3 is TGTGCCAGCAGTGAAACTTTCAATCAGCCCCAGCATTTT. Translated: CASSETFNQPQHF.